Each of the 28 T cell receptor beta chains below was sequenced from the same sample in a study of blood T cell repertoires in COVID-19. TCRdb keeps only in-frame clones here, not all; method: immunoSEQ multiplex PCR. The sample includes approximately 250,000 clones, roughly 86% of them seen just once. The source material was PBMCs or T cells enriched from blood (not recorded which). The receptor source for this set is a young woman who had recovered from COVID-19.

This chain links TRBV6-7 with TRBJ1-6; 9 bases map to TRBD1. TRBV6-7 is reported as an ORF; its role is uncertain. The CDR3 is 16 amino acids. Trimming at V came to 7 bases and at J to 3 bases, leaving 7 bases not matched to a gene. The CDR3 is CASTKQTGGYNSPLHF. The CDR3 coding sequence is TGTGCCAGCACCAAACAGACAGGGGGCTATAATTCACCCCTCCACTTT.

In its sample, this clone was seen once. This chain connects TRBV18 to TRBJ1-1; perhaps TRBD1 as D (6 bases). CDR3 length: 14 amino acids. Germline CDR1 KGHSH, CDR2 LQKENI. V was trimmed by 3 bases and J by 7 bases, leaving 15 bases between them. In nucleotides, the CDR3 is TGTGCCAGCTCACCCATTGAGGGAGGGGGTGAAGCTTTCTTT. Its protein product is CASSPIEGGGEAFF. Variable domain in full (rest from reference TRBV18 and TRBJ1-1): NAGVMQNPRHLVRRRGQEARLRCSPMKGHSHVYWYRQLPEEGLKFMVYLQKENIIDESGMPKERFSAEFPKEGPSILRIQQVVRGDSAAYFCASSPIEGGGEAFFGQGTRLTVV.

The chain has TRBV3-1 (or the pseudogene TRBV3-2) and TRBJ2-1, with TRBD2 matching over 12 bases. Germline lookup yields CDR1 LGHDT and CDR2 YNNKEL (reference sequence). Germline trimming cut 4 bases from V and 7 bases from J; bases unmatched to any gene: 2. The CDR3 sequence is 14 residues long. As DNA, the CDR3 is TGTGCCAGCAGCCTCGGACTAGCGGGAAATGAGCAGTTCTTC. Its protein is CASSLGLAGNEQFF.

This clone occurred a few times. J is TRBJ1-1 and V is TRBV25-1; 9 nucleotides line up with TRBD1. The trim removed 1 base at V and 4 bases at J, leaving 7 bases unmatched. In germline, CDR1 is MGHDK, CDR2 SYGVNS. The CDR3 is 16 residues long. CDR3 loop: CASSEFGNRGRTEAFF. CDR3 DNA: TGTGCCAGCAGTGAATTCGGGAACAGGGGGCGCACTGAAGCTTTCTTT. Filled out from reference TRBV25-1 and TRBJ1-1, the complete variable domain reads EADIYQTPRYLVIGTGKKITLECSQTMGHDKMYWYQQDPGMELHLIHYSYGVNSTEKGDLSSESTVSRIRTEHFPLTLESARPSHTSQYLCASSEFGNRGRTEAFFGQGTRLTVV.

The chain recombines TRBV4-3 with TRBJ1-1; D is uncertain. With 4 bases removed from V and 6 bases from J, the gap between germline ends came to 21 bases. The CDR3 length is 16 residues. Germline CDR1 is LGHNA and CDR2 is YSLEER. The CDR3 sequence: CASSPKDITAASEAFF. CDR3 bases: TGCGCCAGCAGCCCGAAAGATATTACAGCAGCCTCTGAAGCTTTCTTT.

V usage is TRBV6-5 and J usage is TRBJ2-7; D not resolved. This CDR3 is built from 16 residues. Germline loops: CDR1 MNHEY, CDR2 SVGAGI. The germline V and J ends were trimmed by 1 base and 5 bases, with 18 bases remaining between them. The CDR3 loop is CASSYFVPARRDEQYF. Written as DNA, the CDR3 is TGTGCCAGCAGTTACTTCGTTCCAGCCAGACGGGACGAGCAGTACTTC.

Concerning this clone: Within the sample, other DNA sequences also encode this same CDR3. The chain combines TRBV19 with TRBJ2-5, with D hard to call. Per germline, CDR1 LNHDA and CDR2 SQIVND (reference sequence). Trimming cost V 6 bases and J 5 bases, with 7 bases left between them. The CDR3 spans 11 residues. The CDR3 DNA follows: TGTGCCAGTAGCATCGCGGAGACCCAGTACTTC. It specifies CASSIAETQYF.

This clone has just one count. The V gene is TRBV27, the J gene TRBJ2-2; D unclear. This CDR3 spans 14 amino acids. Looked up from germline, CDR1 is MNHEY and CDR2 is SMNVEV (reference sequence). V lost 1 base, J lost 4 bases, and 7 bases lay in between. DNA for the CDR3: TGTGCCAGCAGTTTATTAATCGGCACCGGGGAGCTGTTTTTT. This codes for CASSLLIGTGELFF.

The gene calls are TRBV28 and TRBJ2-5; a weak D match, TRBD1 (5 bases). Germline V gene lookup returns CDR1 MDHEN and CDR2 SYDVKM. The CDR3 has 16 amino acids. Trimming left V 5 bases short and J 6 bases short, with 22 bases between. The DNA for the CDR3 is TGTGCCAGCAGTCCTTGGGTAGGGGTGTTGATAAAGACCCAGTACTTC. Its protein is CASSPWVGVLIKTQYF.

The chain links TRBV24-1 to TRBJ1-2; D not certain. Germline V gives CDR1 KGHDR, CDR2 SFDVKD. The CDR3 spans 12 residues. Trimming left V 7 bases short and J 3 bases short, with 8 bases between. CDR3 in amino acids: CATSAQDYGYTF. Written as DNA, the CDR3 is TGTGCCACCAGCGCCCAGGACTATGGCTACACCTTC.

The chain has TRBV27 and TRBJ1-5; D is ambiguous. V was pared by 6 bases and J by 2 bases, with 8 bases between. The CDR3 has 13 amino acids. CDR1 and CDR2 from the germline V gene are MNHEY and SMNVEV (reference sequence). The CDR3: CASSRRGNQPQHF. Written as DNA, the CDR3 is TGTGCCAGCAGCCGCCGGGGCAATCAGCCCCAGCATTTT.

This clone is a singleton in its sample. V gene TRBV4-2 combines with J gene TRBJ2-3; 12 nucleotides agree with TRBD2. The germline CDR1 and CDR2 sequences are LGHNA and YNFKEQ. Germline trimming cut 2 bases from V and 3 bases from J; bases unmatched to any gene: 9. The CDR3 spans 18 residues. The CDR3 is CASSQRGTTSGSTDTQYF. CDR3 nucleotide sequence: TGTGCCAGCAGCCAAAGGGGGACGACTAGCGGGAGTACAGATACGCAGTATTTT.

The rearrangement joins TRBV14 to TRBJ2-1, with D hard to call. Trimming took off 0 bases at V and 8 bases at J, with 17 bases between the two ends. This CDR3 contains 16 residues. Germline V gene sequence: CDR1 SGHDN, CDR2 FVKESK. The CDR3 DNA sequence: TGTGCCAGCAGCCAAGATCTTCTAGGCGGTTTGGATGAGCAGTTCTTC. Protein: CASSQDLLGGLDEQFF.

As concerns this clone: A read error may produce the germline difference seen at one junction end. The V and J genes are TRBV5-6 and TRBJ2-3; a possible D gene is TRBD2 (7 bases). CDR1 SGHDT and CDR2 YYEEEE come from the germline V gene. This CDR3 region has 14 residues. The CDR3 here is CVSTPRGAPDTQYF. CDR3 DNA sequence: TGTGTCAGCACCCCCCGGGGGGCCCCAGATACGCAGTATTTT. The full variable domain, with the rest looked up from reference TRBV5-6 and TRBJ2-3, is DAGVTQSPTHLIKTRGQQVTLRCSPKSGHDTVSWYQQALGQGPQFIFQYYEEEERQRGNFPDRFSGHQFPNYSSELNVNALLLGDSALYLCVSTPRGAPDTQYFGPGTRLTVL.

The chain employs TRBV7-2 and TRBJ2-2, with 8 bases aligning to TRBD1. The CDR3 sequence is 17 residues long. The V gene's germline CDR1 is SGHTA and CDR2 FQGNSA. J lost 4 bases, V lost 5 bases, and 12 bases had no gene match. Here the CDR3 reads CASSPPNRGVVTGELFF. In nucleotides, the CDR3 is TGTGCCAGCAGCCCCCCCAACAGGGGGGTAGTCACCGGGGAGCTGTTTTTT.

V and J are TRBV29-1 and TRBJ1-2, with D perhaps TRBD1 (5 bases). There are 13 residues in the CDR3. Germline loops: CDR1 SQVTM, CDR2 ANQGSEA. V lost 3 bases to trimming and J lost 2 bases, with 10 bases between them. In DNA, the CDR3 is TGCAGCGTTGAGGGCAGGGAAAACTATGGCTACACCTTC. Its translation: CSVEGRENYGYTF.

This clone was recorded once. CDR3 amino acids: CASTDRLYEQYF. CDR3 sequence (DNA): TGTGCCAGCACCGACAGGCTCTACGAGCAGTACTTC. The chain combines TRBV12-3 or TRBV12-4 with TRBJ2-7; weak D call: TRBD1 (6 bases). This CDR3 has 12 residues. Between the trimmed V and J ends, which lost 7 bases and 3 bases, there was a span of 10 bases.

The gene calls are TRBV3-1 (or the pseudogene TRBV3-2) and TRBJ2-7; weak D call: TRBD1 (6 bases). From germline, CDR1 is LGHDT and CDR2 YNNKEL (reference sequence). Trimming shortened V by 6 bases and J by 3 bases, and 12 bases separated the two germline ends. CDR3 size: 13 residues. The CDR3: CASRGDIDYEQYF. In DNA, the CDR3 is TGTGCCAGCAGGGGGGACATTGACTACGAGCAGTACTTC.

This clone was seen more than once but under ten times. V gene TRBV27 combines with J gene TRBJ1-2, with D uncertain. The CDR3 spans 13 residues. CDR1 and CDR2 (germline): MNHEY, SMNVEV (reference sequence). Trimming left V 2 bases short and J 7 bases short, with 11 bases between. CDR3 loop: CASSLTGYRGYTF. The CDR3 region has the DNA TGTGCCAGCAGTTTAACCGGGTACCGTGGCTACACCTTC.

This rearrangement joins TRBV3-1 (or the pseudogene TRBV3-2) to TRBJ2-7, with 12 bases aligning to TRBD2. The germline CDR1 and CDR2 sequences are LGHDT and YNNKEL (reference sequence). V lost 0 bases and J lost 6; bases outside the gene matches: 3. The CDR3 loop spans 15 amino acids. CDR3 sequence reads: CASSQDILAGGEQYF. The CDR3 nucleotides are TGTGCCAGCAGCCAAGATATACTAGCGGGGGGCGAGCAGTACTTC.

The CDR3 DNA follows: TGTGCCAGTAGTCTCCGACAGGGTGGGCACGAGCAGTACTTC. Translating it yields CASSLRQGGHEQYF. The V call is TRBV19, the J call TRBJ2-7, with 7 positions matching TRBD1. The J segment lost 5 bases and the V segment lost 5 bases, leaving 9 bases of the junction unmatched. Germline loops: CDR1 LNHDA, CDR2 SQIVND (reference sequence). The CDR3 runs to 14 residues.

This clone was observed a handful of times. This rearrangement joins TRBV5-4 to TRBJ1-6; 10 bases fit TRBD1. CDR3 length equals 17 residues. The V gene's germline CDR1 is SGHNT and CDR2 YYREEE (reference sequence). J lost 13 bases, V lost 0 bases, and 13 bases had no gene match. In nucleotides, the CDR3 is TGTGCCAGCAGCTTGGGGACAGGGGGGATCGGGGGTTCGCCCCTCCACTTT. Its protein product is CASSLGTGGIGGSPLHF.

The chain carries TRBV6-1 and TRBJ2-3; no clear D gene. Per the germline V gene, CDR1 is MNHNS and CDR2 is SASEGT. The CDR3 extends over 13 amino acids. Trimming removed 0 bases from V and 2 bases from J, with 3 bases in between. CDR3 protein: CASSEAYTDTQYF. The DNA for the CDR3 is TGTGCCAGCAGTGAAGCGTACACAGATACGCAGTATTTT.

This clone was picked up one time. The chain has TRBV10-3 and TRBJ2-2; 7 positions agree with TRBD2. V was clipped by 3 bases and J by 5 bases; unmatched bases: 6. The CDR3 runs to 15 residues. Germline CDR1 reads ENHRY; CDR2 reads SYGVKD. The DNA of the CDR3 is TGTGCCATCAGTGATAGAGGGGAGGGTACCGGGGAGCTGTTTTTT. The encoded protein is CAISDRGEGTGELFF.

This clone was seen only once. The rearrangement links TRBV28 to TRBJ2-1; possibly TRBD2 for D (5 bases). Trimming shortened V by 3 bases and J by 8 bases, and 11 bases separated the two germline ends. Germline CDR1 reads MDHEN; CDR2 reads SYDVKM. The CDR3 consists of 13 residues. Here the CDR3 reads CASSFLADDEQFF. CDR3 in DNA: TGTGCCAGCAGTTTTCTAGCAGATGATGAGCAGTTCTTC. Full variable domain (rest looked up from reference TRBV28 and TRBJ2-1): DVKVTQSSRYLVKRTGEKVFLECVQDMDHENMFWYRQDPGLGLRLIYFSYDVKMKEKGDIPEGYSVSREKKERFSLILESASTNQTSMYLCASSFLADDEQFFGPGTRLTVL.

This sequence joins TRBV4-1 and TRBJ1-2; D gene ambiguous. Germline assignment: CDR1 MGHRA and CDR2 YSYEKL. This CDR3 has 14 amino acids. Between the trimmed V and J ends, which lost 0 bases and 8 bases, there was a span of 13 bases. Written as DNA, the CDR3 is TGCGCCAGCAGCCAAGATCTTGGAGGTAGCGGCTACACCTTC. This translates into CASSQDLGGSGYTF.

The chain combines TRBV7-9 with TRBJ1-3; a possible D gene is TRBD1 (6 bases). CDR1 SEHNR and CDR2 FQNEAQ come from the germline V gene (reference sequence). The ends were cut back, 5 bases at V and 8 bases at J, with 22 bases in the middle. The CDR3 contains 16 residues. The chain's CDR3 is CASSPRGTDRAYTIYF. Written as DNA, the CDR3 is TGTGCCAGCAGCCCGAGGGGGACCGACCGGGCATACACCATATATTTT.

In nucleotides, the CDR3 is TGTGCCAGTCGGGGTGGATACAATGAGCAGTTCTTC. Translating it yields CASRGGYNEQFF. The J gene is TRBJ2-1, the V gene TRBV19; possible D gene TRBD2, 5 bases. CDR3 length equals 12 residues. Germline V gives CDR1 LNHDA, CDR2 SQIVND (reference sequence). V was pared by 8 bases and J by 4 bases, with 9 bases between.